This section outlines one T cell receptor beta chain sequence together with its context. V was clipped by 0 bases and J by 2 bases, with 12 bases between them. Germline-derived CDR1 and CDR2 are SGHRS and YFSETQ. The CDR3 consists of 15 residues. Repertoires were generated with immunoSEQ multiplex PCR, while TCRdb's copy carries only in-frame clones and drops some. The repertoire has fewer than 200,000 clones, roughly 81% of them found once; the top ten carry around 7.6%. The sample belongs to a study of blood T cell repertoires in COVID-19. This TCR came from a man aged 40-49 years who had recovered from COVID-19. The specimen was peripheral blood. The V gene is TRBV5-1, the J gene TRBJ2-7; D is perhaps TRBD1 (8 bases). CDR3 nucleotides: TGCGCCAGCAGCTTGGACAGGGGGGGACCCTACGAGCAGTACTTC. This sequence encodes CASSLDRGGPYEQYF.